The T cell receptor beta chain under discussion was sequenced for a study of blood T cell repertoires in COVID-19. Study details: Both acute and convalescent COVID-19 samples were obtained from the United States, Italy and Spain.

In assigning cohorts, the study relied on participant-reported clinical history. Profiling relied on immunoSEQ multiplex PCR, and the TCRdb table lists in-frame clones only, not all of them. The sample lists fewer than 300,000 clones; 85% were seen once. This clone was observed once. From germline, CDR1 is MNHNS and CDR2 SASEGT. Trimming stripped 5 bases from V and 9 bases from J, with 11 bases between. This CDR3 contains 12 residues. The genes are TRBV6-1 and TRBJ1-5; D call uncertain. Sequenced material: PBMCs or T cells enriched from blood (not recorded which). The receptor was derived from a woman aged 45 to 65 who had recovered from COVID-19. CDR3 sequence (DNA): TGTGCCAGCAGTTCGACTAACGCGCCCCAGCATTTT. Amino acids: CASSSTNAPQHF.